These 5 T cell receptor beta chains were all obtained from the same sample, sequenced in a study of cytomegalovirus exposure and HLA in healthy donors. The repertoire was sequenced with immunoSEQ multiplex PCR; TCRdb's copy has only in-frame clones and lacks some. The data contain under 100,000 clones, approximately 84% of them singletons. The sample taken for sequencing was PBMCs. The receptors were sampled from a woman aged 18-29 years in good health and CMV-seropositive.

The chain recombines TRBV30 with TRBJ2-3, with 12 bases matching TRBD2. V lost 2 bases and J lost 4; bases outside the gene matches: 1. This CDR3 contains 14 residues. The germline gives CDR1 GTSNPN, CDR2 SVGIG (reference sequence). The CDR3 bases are TGTGCCTGGAGTCTAGCGGGGGGGCCAGATACGCAGTATTTT. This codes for CAWSLAGGPDTQYF. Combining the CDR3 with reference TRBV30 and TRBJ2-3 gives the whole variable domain SQTIHQWPATLVQPVGSPLSLECTVEGTSNPNLYWYRQAAGRGLQLLFYSVGIGQISSEVPQNLSASRPQDRQFILSSKKLLLSDSGFYLCAWSLAGGPDTQYFGPGTRLTVL.

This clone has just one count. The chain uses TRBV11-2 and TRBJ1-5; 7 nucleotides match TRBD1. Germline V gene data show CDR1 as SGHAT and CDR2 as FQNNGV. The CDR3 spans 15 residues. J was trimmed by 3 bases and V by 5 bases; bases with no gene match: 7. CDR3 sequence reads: CASSPGQRYNQPQHF. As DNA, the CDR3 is TGTGCCAGCAGCCCGGGACAGCGTTACAATCAGCCCCAGCATTTT.

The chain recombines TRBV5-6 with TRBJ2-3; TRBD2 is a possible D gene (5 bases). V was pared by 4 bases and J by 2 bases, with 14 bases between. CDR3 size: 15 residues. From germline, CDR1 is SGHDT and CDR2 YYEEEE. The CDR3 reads CASSPVGVNTDTQYF. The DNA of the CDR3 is TGTGCCAGCAGCCCGGTCGGGGTGAACACAGATACGCAGTATTTT.

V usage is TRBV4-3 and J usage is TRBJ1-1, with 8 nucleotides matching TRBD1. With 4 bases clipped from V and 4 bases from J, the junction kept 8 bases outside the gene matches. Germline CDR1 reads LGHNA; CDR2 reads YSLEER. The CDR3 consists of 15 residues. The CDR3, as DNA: TGCGCCAGCAGCCTTGACAGGGGCCGGGGCACTGAAGCTTTCTTT. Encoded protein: CASSLDRGRGTEAFF.

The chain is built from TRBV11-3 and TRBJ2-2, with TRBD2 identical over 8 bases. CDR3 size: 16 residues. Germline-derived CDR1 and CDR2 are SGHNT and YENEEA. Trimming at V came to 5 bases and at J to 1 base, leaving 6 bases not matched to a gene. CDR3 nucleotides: TGTGCCAGCAGCCGTCTCGCGGGGGGGAACACCGGGGAGCTGTTTTTT. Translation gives CASSRLAGGNTGELFF.